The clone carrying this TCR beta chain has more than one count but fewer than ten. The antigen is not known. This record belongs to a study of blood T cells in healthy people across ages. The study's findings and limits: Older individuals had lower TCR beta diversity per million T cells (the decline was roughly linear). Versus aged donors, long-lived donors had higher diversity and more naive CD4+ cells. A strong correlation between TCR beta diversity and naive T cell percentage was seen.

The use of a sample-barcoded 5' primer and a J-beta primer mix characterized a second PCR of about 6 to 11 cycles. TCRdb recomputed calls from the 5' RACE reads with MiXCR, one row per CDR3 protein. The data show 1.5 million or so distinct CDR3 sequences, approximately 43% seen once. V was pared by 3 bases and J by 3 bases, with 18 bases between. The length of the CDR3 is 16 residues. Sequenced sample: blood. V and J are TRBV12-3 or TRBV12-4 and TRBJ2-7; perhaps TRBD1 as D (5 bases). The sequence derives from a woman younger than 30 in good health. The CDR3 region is CASSFNSGRKLYEQYF. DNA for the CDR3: TGTGCCAGCAGTTTTAACTCAGGGCGTAAACTCTACGAGCAGTACTTC.